This is a list of T cell receptor beta chains from one sample in a study of CD8 T cells in ankylosing spondylitis. TCRdb re-derived calls from the 5' RACE reads in MiXCR, one entry per CDR3 protein. The sample records 29,000 or so distinct CDR3 sequences, roughly 5.3% being singletons. The sequenced material came from blood, either unsorted or a sorted T cell fraction (not recorded which). The source of these receptors is a female donor with ankylosing spondylitis or in good health (not recorded which). Both conserved end residues are part of each CDR3. Fields, in order: V gene, clone size, D gene, J gene, CDR3 DNA, CDR3 protein. A D gene is named only where the DNA matches it firmly. Clone size is stated in some rows and not others, as once, few, many or a class when expanded.

TRBV9	many	.	TRBJ2-1	TGTGCCAGCAGCGTAACGAGCTCCTACAATGAGCAGTTCTTC	CASSVTSSYNEQFF
TRBV9	many	.	TRBJ2-2	TGTGCCAGCACCGCGGGGACGAACACCGGGGAGCTGTTTTTT	CASTAGTNTGELFF
TRBV9	few	.	TRBJ2-3	TGTGCCAGCAGCGTAGATCGGGTAGATACGCAGTATTTT	CASSVDRVDTQYF
TRBV9	many	TRBD2	TRBJ2-7	TGTGCCAGCAGCGGCCTAGCGGGAGGGTACGAGCAGTACTTC	CASSGLAGGYEQYF
TRBV9	medium-sized	.	TRBJ2-3	TGTGCCAGCAGCGTAGAACATAATACGCAGTATTTT	CASSVEHNTQYF
TRBV9	.	TRBD1	TRBJ1-1	TGTGCCAGCAGCGTAGATGGACAGGAGAACACTGAAGCTTTCTTT	CASSVDGQENTEAFF
TRBV9	many	.	TRBJ1-6	TGTGCCAGCAGCGGAACAGGGTATAATTCACCCCTCCACTTT	CASSGTGYNSPLHF
TRBV9	many	.	TRBJ2-3	TGTGCCAGCAGCGTCTCAAGTAGCCGTTACACAGATACGCAGTATTTT	CASSVSSSRYTDTQYF
TRBV9	medium-sized	TRBD1	TRBJ2-2	TGTGCCAGCAGCCCCCAAGGGGGCGCCGCCGGGGAGCTGTTTTTT	CASSPQGGAAGELFF
TRBV9	.	.	TRBJ2-3	TGTGCCAGCAGCCGGGGGACCCCTAGCACAGATACGCAGTATTTT	CASSRGTPSTDTQYF
TRBV9	many	.	TRBJ2-3	TGTGCCAGCAGCGTAGATGTGAGTACGCAGTATTTT	CASSVDVSTQYF
TRBV9	many	TRBD2	TRBJ2-3	TGTGCCAGCAGCCCTCGGACTAGCGAAACTAGCACAGATACGCAGTATTTT	CASSPRTSETSTDTQYF
TRBV9	many	TRBD1	TRBJ1-3	TGTGCCAGCGGGGGACAGGCTCGCCTCTCTGGAAACACCATATATTTT	CASGGQARLSGNTIYF
TRBV9	many	.	TRBJ2-1	TGTGCCAGCAGCCTCCGACTAGTAGGGAATGAGCAGTTCTTC	CASSLRLVGNEQFF
TRBV9	few	.	TRBJ2-3	TGTGCCAGCAGCGGATCAGGGACGAACCCGGGCCCATCGATAGGCACAGATACGCAGTATTTT	CASSGSGTNPGPSIGTDTQYF
TRBV9	many	TRBD1	TRBJ2-2	TGTGCCAGCAGCGTTAACGGGGCAGGGGGCCTTACCGGGGAGCTGTTTTTT	CASSVNGAGGLTGELFF
TRBV9	many	.	TRBJ2-7	TGTGCCAGCAGCGCTTCTTCACTCATCCAGTACTTC	CASSASSLIQYF
TRBV9	many	.	TRBJ1-1	TGTGCCAGCAGCGTAGGACACCGGGAGGACACTGAAGCTTTCTTT	CASSVGHREDTEAFF
TRBV9	few	.	TRBJ1-3	TGTGCCAGCAGCGTAGCGGGACCGAGCTCTGGAAACACCATATATTTT	CASSVAGPSSGNTIYF
TRBV9	.	TRBD1	TRBJ2-1	TGTGCCAGCAGACTTCGGGGACAGGGAGACAATGAGCAGTTCTTC	CASRLRGQGDNEQFF
TRBV9	many	.	TRBJ2-2	TGTGCCAGCAGCGTTGAAAGGGGAGCCACCGGGGAGCTGTTTTTT	CASSVERGATGELFF
TRBV9	many	TRBD2	TRBJ2-5	TGTGCCAGCAGCCCCGGGACTAGCGGGAATCGACAAGAGACCCAGTACTTC	CASSPGTSGNRQETQYF
TRBV9	many	.	TRBJ1-1	TGTGCCAGCAGCGTAGCTACGGGGTTGGAGGAAGACACTGAAGCTTTCTTT	CASSVATGLEEDTEAFF
TRBV9	many	.	TRBJ1-1	TGTGCCAGCAGCGTAGACAGGATGAACACTGAAGCTTTCTTT	CASSVDRMNTEAFF
TRBV9	many	TRBD1	TRBJ2-5	TGTGCCAGCAGCGGACGTCCGGGGACAGCACAAGAGACCCAGTACTTC	CASSGRPGTAQETQYF
TRBV9	many	TRBD2	TRBJ2-5	TGTGCCAGCAGCCTATCTTCCGGACTAGCTTGGGAGACCCAGTACTTC	CASSLSSGLAWETQYF
TRBV9	.	.	TRBJ1-4	TGTGCCAGCAGCGTAGACTCGGCACCGACTAATGAAAAACTGTCTTTT	CASSVDSAPTNEKLSF
TRBV9	.	.	TRBJ1-2	TGTGCCAGCAGCGGCCGGGATGGTTTAGGCTACACCTTC	CASSGRDGLGYTF
TRBV9	.	.	TRBJ2-4	TGTGCCAGCAGCCCCTCTGGGACTTCTCTCATTCAGTACTTC	CASSPSGTSLIQYF
TRBV9	many	TRBD1	TRBJ1-2	TGTGCCAGCAGCGTAGGCCCTAGTCCCGGGACAGGGAACTATGGCTACACCTTC	CASSVGPSPGTGNYGYTF
TRBV9	many	.	TRBJ2-6	TGTGCCAGCAGCGTAGGGCGGTCGAGCTCTGGGGCCAACGTCCTGACTTTC	CASSVGRSSSGANVLTF
TRBV9	few	.	TRBJ2-1	TGTGCCAGCAGCTCCCCGGGACTGCACAATGAGCAGTTCTTC	CASSSPGLHNEQFF
TRBV9	many	.	TRBJ1-1	TGTGCCAGCAGCGCCAACAGTGGTCGGGTCACTGAAGCTTTCTTT	CASSANSGRVTEAFF
TRBV9	many	.	TRBJ1-5	TGTGCCAGCAGCGCGGGGAGGGAGCCCAGTCCAATTTGGCCCCAGCATTTT	CASSAGREPSPIWPQHF
TRBV9	.	TRBD2	TRBJ2-5	TGTGCCAGCAGCGAAATGCCCGGGACTAGCGGGGATGGAGAGACCCAGTACTTC	CASSEMPGTSGDGETQYF
TRBV9	few	TRBD1	TRBJ1-6	TGTGCCAGCAGCGTAGGGGACAGGGGGGTGTCACCCCTCCACTTT	CASSVGDRGVSPLHF
TRBV9	many	TRBD2	TRBJ2-2	TGTGCCAGCAGCGTAGTGAGCGGGGGGAACACCGGGGAGCTGTTTTTT	CASSVVSGGNTGELFF
TRBV9	many	TRBD2	TRBJ2-5	TGTGCCAGCAGCGTAGGGGCTAGCGGGGGCTCCACGGAGACCCAGTACTTC	CASSVGASGGSTETQYF
TRBV9	many	TRBD2	TRBJ2-7	TGTGCCAGCAGCCCGTTAACTAGCGGCTACGAGCAGTACTTC	CASSPLTSGYEQYF
TRBV9	many	.	TRBJ2-5	TGTGCCAGCAGCGTAGGGGCAGGGTCCAAAGAGACCCAGTACTTC	CASSVGAGSKETQYF
TRBV9	many	TRBD2	TRBJ2-1	TGTGCCAGCAGCGTAGCTACTTGGGGGGGTGAGCAGTTCTTC	CASSVATWGGEQFF
TRBV6-2/TRBV6-3	many	.	TRBJ2-4	TGTGCCTATGCGAGTTTTCATCTAGCCAAAAACATTCAGTACTTC	CAYASFHLAKNIQYF
TRBV9	few	.	TRBJ2-3	TGTGCCAGCAGCACGACTAGTCTTACAGATACGCAGTATTTT	CASSTTSLTDTQYF
TRBV9	many	.	TRBJ2-5	TGTGCCAGCGGGAGGACGGAGGCCACCCAGTACTTC	CASGRTEATQYF
TRBV9	many	.	TRBJ1-2	TGTGCCAGCAGCGTAGATCCGGAACCCTATGGCTACACCTTC	CASSVDPEPYGYTF
TRBV9	many	TRBD2	TRBJ2-1	TGTGCCAGCAGCGTGATAGCGGGAGATAACAATGAGCAGTTCTTC	CASSVIAGDNNEQFF
TRBV9	many	.	TRBJ2-1	TGTGCCAGCAGCGCGAGCGCAGGAACCTACAATGAGCAGTTCTTC	CASSASAGTYNEQFF
TRBV9	.	.	TRBJ2-1	TGTGCCAGCAGCGGTGGGACTCCTAGCTCCTACAATGAGCAGTTCTTC	CASSGGTPSSYNEQFF
TRBV9	many	.	TRBJ1-3	TGTGCCAGCAGCGTAACAGGCGACTCTGGAAACACCATATATTTT	CASSVTGDSGNTIYF
TRBV9	.	TRBD1	TRBJ1-2	TGTGCCAGCAGCGTAGTTCCAGGGGGCGGCTATGGCTACACCTTC	CASSVVPGGGYGYTF
TRBV9	many	.	TRBJ1-5	TGTGCCAGCAGCGTAGACCACAATCAGCCCCAGCATTTT	CASSVDHNQPQHF
TRBV9	many	TRBD2	TRBJ2-2	TGTGCCAGCAGCGTAGCAAGCGGGAGAGGCACCGGGGAGCTGTTTTTT	CASSVASGRGTGELFF
TRBV9	many	.	TRBJ1-2	TGTGCCAGCAGCGTAGGCAGTCAAAGTGGCTACACCTTC	CASSVGSQSGYTF
TRBV7-6	.	TRBD2	TRBJ2-3	TGTGCCAGCAGCAAGGCTAGCGGGGGGGACACAGATACGCAGTATTTT	CASSKASGGDTDTQYF